These 23 T cell receptor beta chains came from one sample sequenced in a study of early T cells in non-severe SARS-CoV-2 infection. MiXCR was run by TCRdb on the 5' RACE reads, yielding one entry per CDR3 protein. The data contain some 80,000 distinct CDR3 sequences, roughly 12% of them seen just once; the ten biggest clones take up roughly 3.1%. Sequenced input: whole blood. These receptors were taken from an adult who was a healthcare worker with PCR-confirmed SARS-CoV-2 infection or an uninfected control (not recorded which).

V usage is TRBV6-6 and J usage is TRBJ2-4; possibly TRBD2 for D (5 bases). The ends were cut back, 0 bases at V and 3 bases at J, with 12 bases in the middle. The CDR3 contains 16 residues. The germline CDR1 and CDR2 sequences are MNHNY and SVGAGI (reference sequence). As DNA, the CDR3 is TGTGCCAGCAGTTACTCGTCCGGGGTGGGCAAAAACATTCAGTACTTC. Its protein is CASSYSSGVGKNIQYF.

This clonotype was seen only a few times. This chain links TRBV20-1 with TRBJ1-1; D remains ambiguous. Germline V gives CDR1 DFQATT, CDR2 SNEGSKA (reference sequence). Trimming stripped 0 bases from V and 0 bases from J, with 14 bases between. CDR3 length: 16 amino acids. The CDR3 here is CSARDRTRTVNTEAFF. The CDR3 nucleotides read TGCAGTGCTAGAGATCGAACAAGAACAGTGAACACTGAAGCTTTCTTT.

In this sample, this clonotype turned up a few times. The chain has TRBV10-2 and TRBJ2-5, with unresolved D. Germline lookup yields CDR1 WSHSY and CDR2 SAAADI. The CDR3 spans 12 residues. V shed 3 bases and J shed 5 bases, with 7 bases lying between them. The CDR3 DNA sequence: TGCGCCAGCAGTGATATGAGCGAGACCCAGTACTTC. Its protein product is CASSDMSETQYF.

The CDR3: CASSPSRVTDTQYF. The CDR3 DNA reads as TGTGCCAGCAGCCCGAGTAGGGTCACAGATACGCAGTATTTT. The chain employs TRBV7-8 and TRBJ2-3; D gene uncertain. The germline gives CDR1 SGHVS, CDR2 FQNEAQ. Between the trimmed V and J ends, which lost 5 bases and 2 bases, there was a span of 11 bases. This CDR3 comprises 14 residues. The entire variable domain, with the rest obtained from reference TRBV7-8 and TRBJ2-3, is as follows: GAGVSQSPRYKVAKRGQDVALRCDPISGHVSLFWYQQALGQGPEFLTYFQNEAQLDKSGLPSDRFFAERPEGSVSTLKIQRTQQEDSAVYLCASSPSRVTDTQYFGPGTRLTVL.

This clonotype was counted many times. The CDR3 region is CASTLGPAGGNQPQHF. The CDR3 coding sequence is TGTGCCAGCACCCTAGGCCCGGCAGGGGGCAATCAGCCCCAGCATTTT. The chain is built from TRBV12-3 or TRBV12-4 and TRBJ1-5; D possibly corresponds to TRBD1 (6 bases). CDR3 size: 16 residues. Trimming took off 7 bases at V and 2 bases at J, with 18 bases between the two ends.

The sample holds a few counts of this clonotype. V usage is TRBV28 and J usage is TRBJ2-2; 9 nucleotides line up with TRBD1. J gave up 4 bases and V 3 bases, and 6 bases lay outside the gene matches. Germline V CDR1 and CDR2: MDHEN, SYDVKM. The CDR3 loop spans 16 amino acids. In DNA, the CDR3 is TGTGCCAGCAGTTTGGGGGGACAGGGAAGCACCGGGGAGCTGTTTTTT. Encoded protein: CASSLGGQGSTGELFF.

In its sample, this clonotype was seen many times. CDR3 coding DNA: TGCGCCAGCAGCCAAGTAGGGGGTGGTAATTCACCCCTCCACTTT. It encodes CASSQVGGGNSPLHF. This rearrangement joins TRBV4-1 to TRBJ1-6, with a possible D match to TRBD1 (6 bases). CDR1 is MGHRA and CDR2 is YSYEKL in the germline V gene. V was shortened by 1 base and J by 6 bases, with 10 bases between the two germline ends. This CDR3 is 15 amino acids long.

The chain has TRBV2 and TRBJ2-1, with a possible D match to TRBD1 (6 bases). In germline, CDR1 is SNHLY, CDR2 FYNNEI. Trimming cost V 7 bases and J 6 bases, with 13 bases left between them. The CDR3 is 13 residues long. CDR3 DNA sequence: TGTGCCAGCAAAAGGCAACAGGGCAATGAGCAGTTCTTC. Protein: CASKRQQGNEQFF.

The genes are TRBV9 and TRBJ2-5, with D perhaps matching TRBD1 (6 bases). CDR3 length equals 14 residues. V dropped 4 bases and J dropped 2 bases, with 12 bases sitting between them. The germline V gene has CDR1 SGDLS and CDR2 YYNGEE. CDR3 coding DNA: TGTGCCAGCAGCAAGGACAGCCTTCAAGAGACCCAGTACTTC. Its protein product is CASSKDSLQETQYF.

This clonotype was counted between two and nine times. This chain links TRBV5-1 with TRBJ2-2; the match to TRBD2 covers 7 bases. The CDR3 sequence is 14 residues long. V was clipped by 3 bases and J by 5 bases; unmatched bases: 4. Germline V gene lookup returns CDR1 SGHRS and CDR2 YFSETQ. The CDR3, as DNA: TGCGCCAGCAGCTCGACTAGCCGGACCGGGGAGCTGTTTTTT. As protein: CASSSTSRTGELFF. The full variable domain, its missing parts supplied by reference TRBV5-1 and TRBJ2-2, is KAGVTQTPRYLIKTRGQQVTLSCSPISGHRSVSWYQQTPGQGLQFLFEYFSETQRNKGNFPGRFSGRQFSNSRSEMNVSTLELGDSALYLCASSSTSRTGELFFGEGSRLTVL.

This clonotype was seen repeatedly, ten times or more. The chain joins TRBV20-1 to TRBJ2-1, with TRBD2 matching 9 bases. From germline, CDR1 is DFQATT and CDR2 SNEGSKA (reference sequence). CDR3 size: 14 residues. V was pared by 6 bases and J by 6 bases, with 9 bases of the junction left unmatched. The CDR3 sequence is CSAPRGGRGNEQFF. CDR3 sequence (DNA): TGCAGTGCCCCTCGAGGCGGGAGGGGCAATGAGCAGTTCTTC.

This clonotype was counted many times. The rearrangement links TRBV10-2 to TRBJ2-1; unclear D gene. The CDR3 runs 11 residues. V gave up 3 bases and J gave up 7 bases, with 4 bases separating them. Germline V gives CDR1 WSHSY, CDR2 SAAADI. DNA for the CDR3: TGCGCCAGCAGTGACGGGAATGAGCAGTTCTTC. This gives the protein CASSDGNEQFF.

This clonotype was counted at least ten times. The rearrangement uses TRBV28 and TRBJ2-3, with D perhaps matching TRBD2 (6 bases). The V gene's germline CDR1 is MDHEN and CDR2 SYDVKM. The CDR3 spans 13 residues. The V end was cut by 3 bases, the J end by 4 bases, with 8 bases between. This CDR3 is CASSLPGADTQYF. The DNA for the CDR3 is TGTGCCAGCAGTTTGCCGGGAGCAGATACGCAGTATTTT.

This clonotype was observed a few times. The chain uses TRBV7-9 and TRBJ1-2; no reliable D call. Germline V gene lookup returns CDR1 SEHNR and CDR2 FQNEAQ (reference sequence). V lost 2 bases and J 8 bases, leaving 12 bases between the germline ends. This CDR3 spans 13 amino acids. The CDR3 DNA reads as TGTGCCAGCAGCTTAAGAGAGGCAAGCGGCTACACCTTC. Translation gives CASSLREASGYTF.

The chain recombines TRBV27 with TRBJ2-3, with a possible D match to TRBD2 (5 bases). The CDR3 contains 15 residues. In germline, CDR1 is MNHEY, CDR2 SMNVEV (reference sequence). V was cut by 4 bases and J by 3 bases, with 14 bases left in between. The CDR3 protein is CASSSPASLTDTQYF. CDR3 coding DNA: TGTGCCAGCAGTTCCCCGGCTAGCTTAACAGATACGCAGTATTTT.

The chain is built from TRBV20-1 and TRBJ2-3; D remains unclear. Germline loops: CDR1 DFQATT, CDR2 SNEGSKA (reference sequence). The CDR3 length is 15 residues. V was shortened by 2 bases and J by 4 bases, with 16 bases between the two germline ends. CDR3 DNA sequence: TGCAGTGCTAGACCTGGGCTCCGGACGGCAGATACGCAGTATTTT. This gives the protein CSARPGLRTADTQYF.

The chain couples TRBV29-1 to TRBJ1-5; D remains ambiguous. The germline V gene encodes CDR1 SQVTM and CDR2 ANQGSEA. The CDR3 covers 13 residues. With 5 bases removed from V and 9 bases from J, the gap between germline ends came to 17 bases. The CDR3 reads CSVSHVPRGPQHF. Written as DNA, the CDR3 is TGCAGCGTTTCCCACGTCCCCCGCGGGCCCCAGCATTTT.

Worth noting for this clonotype: This clone may be a read error of a much larger clone one base away. The rearrangement joins TRBV28 to TRBJ2-7; D unresolved. CDR3 length: 15 amino acids. Per the germline V gene, CDR1 is MDHEN and CDR2 is SYDVKM. The CDR3 nucleotides are TGTGCCAACAGTCCGCGTGGCGAACCCCCCCTCGAGCAGTACTTC. Residues: CANSPRGEPPLEQYF.

Ten or more counts support this clonotype. V gene TRBV7-9 combines with J gene TRBJ2-7; TRBD1 matches 8 bases. The junction had 3 bases not matched to a gene; V was cut back by 5 bases and J by 0 bases. The CDR3 consists of 14 residues. Germline values: CDR1 SEHNR, CDR2 FQNEAQ (reference sequence). The CDR3 DNA follows: TGTGCCAGCAGCGGACAGGGATTCTCCTACGAGCAGTACTTC. Its translation: CASSGQGFSYEQYF. The full variable domain, in which reference TRBV7-9 and TRBJ2-7 provide the parts outside the CDR3, is DTGVSQNPRHKITKRGQNVTFRCDPISEHNRLYWYRQTLGQGPEFLTYFQNEAQLEKSRLLSDRFSAERPKGSFSTLEIQRTEQGDSAMYLCASSGQGFSYEQYFGPGTRLTVT.

This clonotype was counted ten times or more. The J gene is TRBJ1-6, the V gene TRBV6-5; D is unclear. Germline-derived CDR1 and CDR2 are MNHEY and SVGAGI. This CDR3 region has 12 residues. Trimming left V 6 bases short and J 12 bases short, with 12 bases between. CDR3 sequence (DNA): TGTGCCAGCAGCCAGGAGCCCGGACCCCTCCACTTT. It specifies CASSQEPGPLHF.

In its sample, this clonotype was seen many times. The chain links TRBV5-1 to TRBJ2-5; D is possibly TRBD1 or TRBD2 (5 bases each). There are 15 residues in the CDR3. Trimming shortened V by 0 bases and J by 0 bases, and 9 bases separated the two germline ends. CDR1 is SGHRS, CDR2 YFSETQ, per germline. DNA of the CDR3: TGCGCCAGCAGCTTGGCCGGGACGGACCAAGAGACCCAGTACTTC. Translated: CASSLAGTDQETQYF.

In its sample, this clonotype was seen a few times. The chain links TRBV7-2 to TRBJ2-1; unclear D gene. The CDR3 has 13 amino acids. CDR1 and CDR2 (germline): SGHTA, FQGNSA. Trimming stripped 1 base from V and 4 bases from J, with 5 bases between. The chain's CDR3 is CASSLVMYNEQFF. The CDR3 DNA sequence: TGTGCCAGCAGCTTAGTAATGTACAATGAGCAGTTCTTC.

Regarding this clonotype: The junction and the germline gene differ at one end; a read error may be behind it. The J gene is TRBJ1-1, the V gene TRBV28; 8 bases are a match to TRBD1. Germline CDR1 is MDHEN and CDR2 is SYDVKM. The CDR3 spans 15 residues. The chain's CDR3 is CVSSPRTGSDTEAFF. The CDR3 DNA reads as TGTGTCAGCAGTCCGCGGACAGGGTCGGATACTGAAGCTTTCTTT.